This TCR beta chain is from a study of cytotoxic CD8 clonotypes in ibrutinib-treated CLL. At the level of the study: A mean of roughly 260,000 productive templates and tens of thousands of productive rearrangements was obtained per sample. Study-wide points: Lymph node repertoires were not studied, and sampling times were unmatched. Whereas clonality rose at ibrutinib response, it declined toward baseline at progression.

TCRdb keeps only in-frame clones here, not all; method: immunoSEQ multiplex PCR. The sample carries over 150,000 clones, 55% to 85% recorded once. Remarks on this clone: The antigen remains unidentified.

V dropped 2 bases and J dropped 6; count of bases not matched to a gene: 0. The CDR3 is made up of 13 amino acids. Germline V gene lookup returns CDR1 SQVTM and CDR2 ANQGSEA. Sequencing was performed on PBMCs, taken after 24 months of ibrutinib treatment. The origin of this receptor is a human donor with chronic lymphocytic leukemia. The gene calls are TRBV29-1 and TRBJ2-2, with 10 bases lining up with TRBD2. CDR3 DNA: TGCAGCGTTGAACTAGCGGGAGCCGGGGAGCTGTTTTTT. This codes for CSVELAGAGELFF.